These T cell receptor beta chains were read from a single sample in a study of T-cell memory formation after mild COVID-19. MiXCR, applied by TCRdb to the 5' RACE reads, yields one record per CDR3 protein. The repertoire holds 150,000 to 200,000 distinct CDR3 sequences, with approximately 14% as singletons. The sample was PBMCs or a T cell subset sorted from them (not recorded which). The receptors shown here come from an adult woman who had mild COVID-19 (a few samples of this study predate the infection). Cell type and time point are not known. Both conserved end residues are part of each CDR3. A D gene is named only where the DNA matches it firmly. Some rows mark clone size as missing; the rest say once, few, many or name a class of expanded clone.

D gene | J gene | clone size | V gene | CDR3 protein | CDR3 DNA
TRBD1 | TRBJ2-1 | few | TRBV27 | CASSLRTGWMDEQFF | TGTGCCAGCAGTTTAAGGACAGGATGGATGGATGAGCAGTTCTTC
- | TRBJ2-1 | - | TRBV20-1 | CSAGGYEQFF | TGCAGTGCGGGAGGCTATGAGCAGTTCTTC
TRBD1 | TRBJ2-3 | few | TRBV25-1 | CASRETGALSTQYF | TGTGCCAGCAGGGAGACAGGGGCTTTAAGTACGCAGTATTTT
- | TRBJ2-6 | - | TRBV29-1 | CSVSYSGANVLTF | TGCAGCGTTTCATACTCTGGGGCCAACGTCCTGACTTTC
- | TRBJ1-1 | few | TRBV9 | CASSANPSRYTEAFF | TGTGCCAGCAGCGCTAATCCCTCCCGGTACACTGAAGCTTTCTTT
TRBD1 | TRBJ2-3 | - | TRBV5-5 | CASSAGTGAGDTQYF | TGTGCCAGCAGCGCCGGGACAGGGGCGGGAGATACGCAGTATTTT
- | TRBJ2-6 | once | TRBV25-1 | CASSQGVYSGANVLTF | TGTGCCAGCAGTCAAGGGGTGTACTCTGGGGCCAACGTCCTGACTTTC
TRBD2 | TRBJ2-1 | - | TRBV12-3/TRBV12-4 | CASRPLAGAGDEQFF | TGTGCCAGCAGACCCCTAGCGGGAGCGGGCGATGAGCAGTTCTTC
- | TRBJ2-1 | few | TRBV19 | CASSLTRYEQFF | TGTGCCAGTAGCCTCACTAGGTATGAGCAGTTCTTC
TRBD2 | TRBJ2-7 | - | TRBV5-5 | CASSSVAGRSSYEQYF | TGTGCCAGCAGCTCGGTAGCGGGGAGAAGCTCCTACGAGCAGTACTTC